This T cell receptor beta chain was sequenced in a study of early T cells in non-severe SARS-CoV-2 infection. Study at large: Unsorted whole-blood RNA was sequenced in bulk, leaving chains unpaired. Study observations and caveats: Matching with VDJdb favored anti-spike CD8 responses (missing private and CD4 specificities).

Unique molecular identifiers tagged individual cDNA molecules. TCRdb itself ran the 5' RACE reads through MiXCR, one entry per CDR3 protein. The sample records 57,000 or so distinct CDR3 sequences, approximately 12% being singletons. This clonotype has a count of ten or more. Its target is unknown. Source: whole blood, taken at baseline. The TCR comes from an adult who was a healthcare worker with PCR-confirmed SARS-CoV-2 infection or an uninfected control (not recorded which). The donor label of this sample is uncertain.

CDR3 amino acids: CASTGGPNTGELFF. The CDR3 bases are TGTGCCAGCACGGGGGGCCCTAACACCGGGGAGCTGTTTTTT. This rearrangement joins TRBV2 to TRBJ2-2; a possible D gene is TRBD2 (7 bases). There are 14 residues in the CDR3. With 7 bases removed from V and 2 bases from J, the gap between germline ends came to 11 bases. CDR1 SNHLY and CDR2 FYNNEI come from the germline V gene.